The table lists the clone carrying this T cell receptor (beta chain) with a few counts. The target antigen is unknown. The sample originates from a study of response to subunit inactivated influenza vaccine. Study results and caveats: Each seasonal flu vaccination may recruit only limited new T cells, authors suggested.

A single record per CDR3 protein comes from TCRdb applying MiXCR to the RT-PCR reads. The sample contains around 580,000 distinct CDR3 sequences, 14% of which appear only once. This CDR3 is built from 15 residues. Losses at the gene ends were 2 bases for V and 5 bases for J; bases not matched to a gene: 3. Looked up from germline, CDR1 is SGHTA and CDR2 is FQGNSA. This chain uses TRBV7-2 with TRBJ2-1, with 10 positions matching TRBD1. This sample comprised PBMCs from blood, obtained approximately 12 days after vaccination. This receptor was taken from a man over 45 who received an inactivated influenza vaccine. The CDR3 region has the DNA TGTGCCAGCAGCTTACAGGGACAGGGGAACAATGAGCAGTTCTTC. Amino acid sequence: CASSLQGQGNNEQFF.